These T cell receptor beta chains were read from a single sample in a study of T cells in Graves' hyperthyroidism and ophthalmopathy. TCRdb reanalysed the multiplex PCR reads using MiXCR and keeps one entry per CDR3 protein. The data contain 300,000 to 350,000 distinct CDR3 sequences, roughly 20% of them singletons. Material for sequencing was blood. The receptors were gathered from a woman aged 50 to 60 with Graves' hyperthyroidism. CDR3s include the opening cysteine and the closing phenylalanine or tryptophan. Fields, in order: D gene, V gene, J gene, clone size, CDR3 DNA, CDR3 protein. The D gene is left open where the match is weak. Clone size is given for some rows only: seen once, a few or many times, or a class if the clone is expanded.

NA	TRBV28	TRBJ2-2	few	TGTGCCACCCAGGGGGCAGGGAGGGTCACCGGGGAGCTGTTTTTT	CATQGAGRVTGELFF
TRBD1	TRBV5-1	TRBJ1-1	few	TGCGCCAGCAGCTCCCGGACAGGTCCGAACACTGAAGCTCTCTTT	CASSSRTGPNTEALF
NA	TRBV5-6	TRBJ2-6	NA	TGTGCCAGCAGCTTGGGGGCGGCCCCGGCTTTC	CASSLGAAPAF
NA	TRBV6-2/TRBV6-3	TRBJ1-6	few	TGTGCCAGCAGCCCGCCACAGAGCTCCTATAATTCACCCCTCCACTTT	CASSPPQSSYNSPLHF
NA	TRBV20-1	TRBJ2-5	few	TGCAGTGCTAGAGAGGGGGCAGAGACCCAGTACTTC	CSAREGAETQYF
TRBD1	TRBV6-6	TRBJ2-3	many	TGTGCCAGCAGTTACTCAAGGACAGGGGTCACCCCAGATACGCAGTATTTT	CASSYSRTGVTPDTQYF
TRBD2	TRBV6-9	TRBJ2-5	NA	TGTGCCAGCAGTTACCGGCGGGAGGGGGAGACCCAGTACTTC	CASSYRREGETQYF
TRBD1	TRBV20-1	TRBJ1-1	many	TGCAGTGTCTCACAGGGGATGTACACTGAAGCTTTCTTT	CSVSQGMYTEAFF
NA	TRBV6-5	TRBJ1-1	many	TGTGCCAGCAGTTACTTTTCCGGTACTGAAGCTTTCTTT	CASSYFSGTEAFF
NA	TRBV7-8	TRBJ1-3	NA	TGTGCCAGCAGCTTAGGACAGCCAGCCTCTGGAAACACCATATATTTT	CASSLGQPASGNTIYF
TRBD2	TRBV5-8	TRBJ2-3	few	TGTGCCAGCAGCTGGAGAGCGGGAGCAGATACGCAGTATTTT	CASSWRAGADTQYF
TRBD1	TRBV25-1	TRBJ2-7	NA	TGTGCCAGCAGTGACCCGGGACAGGGTTTTCTCGTGCAGTACTTC	CASSDPGQGFLVQYF
NA	TRBV10-2	TRBJ1-5	NA	TGCGCCAGCAGTGAGGGCAGGGGATATCAGCCCCAGCATTTT	CASSEGRGYQPQHF
NA	TRBV11-2	TRBJ1-2	NA	TGTGCCAGCAGCCCAGTGTTAGGTCGCGAAAGTTATGGCTACACCTTC	CASSPVLGRESYGYTF
TRBD2	TRBV18	TRBJ2-1	few	TGTGCCAGCTCACCAGTGGCTAGCGGGAGCAATGAGCAGTTCTTC	CASSPVASGSNEQFF